This T cell receptor (beta chain) was identified in a study of blood T cells in healthy people across ages. Points from the study as a whole: Estimates drawn from one million T cells were deemed to understate diversity.

Primers used in a second PCR of roughly 6 to 12 cycles were a sample-barcoded 5' primer and a J-beta primer mix. Via MiXCR, TCRdb re-called the 5' RACE reads, giving one row per CDR3 protein. This table has about 930,000 distinct CDR3 sequences, 25% to 30% appearing once. The germline V gene has CDR1 DFQATT and CDR2 SNEGSKA (reference sequence). The CDR3 spans 14 residues. A word on this clonotype: Its target is unknown. It may be a read error: a sequence one base away is much more abundant.

These data also featured in a second study, about T cells of mothers and their children. Turning to that study: When mothers and children were related, their normalized repertoire overlap, which was always slightly higher, did not differ significantly from that of unrelated pairs.

Source material: blood. The rearrangement links TRBV20-1 to TRBJ2-7, with a possible D match to TRBD2 (5 bases). The source is a woman in her forties in good health. The DNA for the CDR3 is TGCAGTGCTAGTAGGACCGCTAGCTCCTACGAGCAGTGCTTC. Translating it yields CSASRTASSYEQCF.